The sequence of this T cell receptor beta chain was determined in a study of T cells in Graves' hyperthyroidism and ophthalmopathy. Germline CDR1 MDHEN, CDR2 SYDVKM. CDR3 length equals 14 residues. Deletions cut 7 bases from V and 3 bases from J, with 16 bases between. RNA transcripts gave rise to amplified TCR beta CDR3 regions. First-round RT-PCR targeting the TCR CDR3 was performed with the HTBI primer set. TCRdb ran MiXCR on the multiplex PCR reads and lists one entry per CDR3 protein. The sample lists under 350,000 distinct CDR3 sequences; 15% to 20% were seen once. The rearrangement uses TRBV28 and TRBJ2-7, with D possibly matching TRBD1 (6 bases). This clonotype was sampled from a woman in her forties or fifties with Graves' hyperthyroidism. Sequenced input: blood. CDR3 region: CASTVQGLVYEQYF. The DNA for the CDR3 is TGTGCCAGCACCGTACAGGGTTTAGTCTACGAGCAGTACTTC.